The source of this T cell receptor (beta chain) is a study of cytomegalovirus exposure and HLA in healthy donors. Only in-frame clones appear in the TCRdb table, and some are missing; sequencing was by immunoSEQ multiplex PCR. The profile shows tens of thousands of clones, approximately 94% of them singletons. Trimming cost V 5 bases and J 5 bases; bases outside gene matches: 9. Germline CDR1 reads SGHTA; CDR2 reads FQGNSA. This CDR3 region has 15 residues. The clonotype originates from a man aged 18 to 29 in good health and CMV-seronegative. Material for sequencing was PBMCs. This chain connects TRBV7-2 to TRBJ2-5; 9 nucleotides line up with TRBD2. The chain's CDR3 is CASSLVLAGRETQYF. The CDR3 DNA follows: TGTGCCAGCAGCCTCGTACTAGCGGGTAGGGAGACCCAGTACTTC. Full variable domain (remainder filled in from reference TRBV7-2 and TRBJ2-5): GAGVSQSPSNKVTEKGKDVELRCDPISGHTALYWYRQSLGQGLEFLIYFQGNSAPDKSGLPSDRFSAERTGGSVSTLTIQRTQQEDSAVYLCASSLVLAGRETQYFGPGTRLLVL.